Following are 30 T cell receptor beta chains from one sample sequenced in a study of cytomegalovirus exposure and HLA in healthy donors. TCRdb's table, derived via immunoSEQ multiplex PCR, lists solely in-frame clones and lacks some. The sample lists approximately 280,000 clones, over 75% seen once, with approximately 0.94% in the top ten. The sequenced sample consisted of PBMCs. These receptor sequences come from a woman aged 18-29 years in good health and CMV-seronegative.

This chain links TRBV15 with TRBJ2-1; 12 bases agree with TRBD1. CDR1 and CDR2 (germline): LNHNV, YYDKDF (reference sequence). The CDR3 extends over 16 amino acids. V gave up 1 base and J gave up 7 bases; unmatched junction bases: 5. CDR3 protein: CATSRVRDRGRNEQFF. CDR3 nucleotides: TGTGCCACCAGCAGAGTCCGGGACAGGGGGCGGAATGAGCAGTTCTTC.

V and J are TRBV30 and TRBJ2-1, with 9 bases fitting TRBD1. The CDR3 extends over 14 amino acids. V lost 3 bases to trimming and J lost 0 bases; unmatched junction nucleotides: 0. Germline CDR1 and CDR2: GTSNPN and SVGIG (reference sequence). In DNA, the CDR3 is TGTGCCTGGAGGGACAGGGGCTCCTACAATGAGCAGTTCTTC. Amino acid sequence: CAWRDRGSYNEQFF.

The J gene is TRBJ2-7, the V gene TRBV28; a weak D match, TRBD2 (6 bases). CDR1 and CDR2 from the germline V gene are MDHEN and SYDVKM. The CDR3 consists of 13 residues. The V gene lost 5 bases and the J gene lost 3 bases, with 11 bases spanning the gap. As DNA, the CDR3 is TGTGCCAGCAGTGCCTGGGGGGTCTACGAGCAGTACTTC. Translated, it gives CASSAWGVYEQYF.

V usage is TRBV28 and J usage is TRBJ2-5, with 10 bases lining up with TRBD2. The trim removed 6 bases at V and 1 base at J, leaving 5 bases unmatched. The CDR3 is made up of 15 amino acids. Germline CDR1 reads MDHEN; CDR2 reads SYDVKM. In DNA, the CDR3 is TGTGCCAGCAGAGCCGGGACTAGCGTCCAAGAGACCCAGTACTTC. Protein: CASRAGTSVQETQYF. Variable domain in full (rest from reference TRBV28 and TRBJ2-5): DVKVTQSSRYLVKRTGEKVFLECVQDMDHENMFWYRQDPGLGLRLIYFSYDVKMKEKGDIPEGYSVSREKKERFSLILESASTNQTSMYLCASRAGTSVQETQYFGPGTRLLVL.

V gene TRBV5-6 combines with J gene TRBJ1-2; weak D call: TRBD1 (6 bases). Germline V CDR1 and CDR2: SGHDT, YYEEEE. This CDR3 contains 17 residues. V shed 1 base and J shed 2 bases, with 18 bases lying between them. Here the CDR3 reads CASSLPPWDILNYGYTF. The CDR3 nucleotides are TGTGCCAGCAGCTTGCCCCCTTGGGACATCCTCAACTATGGCTACACCTTC. Looking up the rest from reference TRBV5-6 and TRBJ1-2 gives the full variable domain: DAGVTQSPTHLIKTRGQQVTLRCSPKSGHDTVSWYQQALGQGPQFIFQYYEEEERQRGNFPDRFSGHQFPNYSSELNVNALLLGDSALYLCASSLPPWDILNYGYTFGSGTRLTVV.

V is TRBV5-1 and J is TRBJ2-4; D might be TRBD1 (6 bases). There are 13 residues in the CDR3. The germline V gene encodes CDR1 SGHRS and CDR2 YFSETQ. V was trimmed by 4 bases and J by 2 bases, leaving 7 bases between them. The CDR3 reads CASSTGPKNIQYF. The CDR3, as DNA: TGCGCCAGCAGCACAGGGCCCAAAAACATTCAGTACTTC. The full variable domain, with the rest looked up from reference TRBV5-1 and TRBJ2-4, is KAGVTQTPRYLIKTRGQQVTLSCSPISGHRSVSWYQQTPGQGLQFLFEYFSETQRNKGNFPGRFSGRQFSNSRSEMNVSTLELGDSALYLCASSTGPKNIQYFGAGTRLSVL.

In nucleotides, the CDR3 is TGTGCCAGCAGCTTAGTAGGGGGGACTAGCGGGAGGGTGGCAGATACGCAGTATTTT. Translating gives CASSLVGGTSGRVADTQYF. This chain uses TRBV11-2 with TRBJ2-3; 16 bases agree with TRBD2. Looked up from germline, CDR1 is SGHAT and CDR2 is FQNNGV. The CDR3 covers 19 residues. V shed 1 base and J 4 bases; nucleotides not matched to a gene: 8.

The chain employs TRBV27 and TRBJ2-7, with 7 bases identical to TRBD2. The CDR3 spans 15 residues. With 3 bases clipped from V and 4 bases from J, the junction kept 9 bases outside the gene matches. Per germline, CDR1 MNHEY and CDR2 SMNVEV (reference sequence). CDR3 region: CASSFLPGGTYEQYF. The CDR3 bases are TGTGCCAGCAGTTTTCTCCCGGGAGGTACTTACGAGCAGTACTTC.

CDR3 protein: CASSPSSGRAGPYEQYF. The DNA of the CDR3 is TGTGCCAGCTCACCGTCTAGCGGGAGGGCCGGCCCCTACGAGCAGTACTTC. The rearrangement joins TRBV18 to TRBJ2-7; TRBD2 aligns across 12 bases. This CDR3 has 17 residues. The V gene's germline CDR1 is KGHSH and CDR2 LQKENI. V gave up 3 bases and J gave up 2 bases; unmatched junction bases: 8. The full variable domain, in which reference TRBV18 and TRBJ2-7 provide the parts outside the CDR3, is NAGVMQNPRHLVRRRGQEARLRCSPMKGHSHVYWYRQLPEEGLKFMVYLQKENIIDESGMPKERFSAEFPKEGPSILRIQQVVRGDSAAYFCASSPSSGRAGPYEQYFGPGTRLTVT.

The V call is TRBV7-3, the J call TRBJ2-7, with D possibly being TRBD2 (6 bases). Trimming pared 4 bases from V and 4 bases from J, leaving 11 bases between. Per the germline V gene, CDR1 is SGHTA and CDR2 is FQGTGA. The CDR3 consists of 13 residues. The CDR3 DNA reads TGTGCCAGCAGCTCGGGGGACGGTTACGAGCAGTACTTC. Residues: CASSSGDGYEQYF.

This sequence joins TRBV28 and TRBJ2-1; 8 bases agree with TRBD2. The germline gives CDR1 MDHEN, CDR2 SYDVKM. J gave up 0 bases and V 6 bases, and 4 bases lay outside the gene matches. The CDR3 is made up of 15 amino acids. CDR3 nucleotides: TGTGCCAGCAGCCTTAGCGGGGTCTCCTACAATGAGCAGTTCTTC. It specifies CASSLSGVSYNEQFF.

This clone showed up just once. This sequence joins TRBV10-2 and TRBJ2-4; 7 nucleotides match TRBD1. The germline V gene encodes CDR1 WSHSY and CDR2 SAAADI. With 4 bases clipped from V and 1 base from J, the junction kept 1 base outside the gene matches. The CDR3 totals 14 residues. The CDR3 region is CASSAQGAKNIQYF. CDR3 DNA sequence: TGCGCCAGCAGTGCACAGGGGGCCAAAAACATTCAGTACTTC.

The chain has TRBV7-2 and TRBJ2-2; D possibly corresponds to TRBD2 (5 bases). The CDR3 contains 16 residues. V was trimmed by 1 base and J by 4 bases, leaving 13 bases between them. The germline gives CDR1 SGHTA, CDR2 FQGNSA. The CDR3 DNA is TGTGCCAGCAGCTTAGTCCGGGGAATTGGCACCGGGGAGCTGTTTTTT. Translation gives CASSLVRGIGTGELFF.

The V call is TRBV4-1, the J call TRBJ2-1, with 7 bases lining up with TRBD2. Germline V CDR1 and CDR2: MGHRA, YSYEKL. J gave up 7 bases and V 8 bases, and 8 bases lay outside the gene matches. The CDR3 has 13 residues. Here the CDR3 reads CASGGVYGNEQFF. DNA of the CDR3: TGCGCCAGCGGGGGGGTTTACGGAAATGAGCAGTTCTTC.

This clone was detected only once. The chain couples TRBV6-1 to TRBJ2-3, with 12 nucleotides matching TRBD2. Germline V gene lookup returns CDR1 MNHNS and CDR2 SASEGT. The CDR3 contains 15 residues. J was trimmed by 6 bases and V by 5 bases; bases with no gene match: 6. DNA of the CDR3: TGTGCCAGCAGTCCCCTAGCGGGAGGGCCCGATACGCAGTATTTT. It specifies CASSPLAGGPDTQYF.

The rearrangement uses TRBV27 and TRBJ2-1; D remains ambiguous. Germline assignment: CDR1 MNHEY and CDR2 SMNVEV (reference sequence). V gave up 3 bases and J gave up 4 bases, with 13 bases separating them. This CDR3 is 15 amino acids long. This chain's CDR3 is CASSFNGERYNEQFF. The DNA for the CDR3 is TGTGCCAGCAGTTTTAACGGAGAACGGTACAATGAGCAGTTCTTC.

This clone has a single count. This sequence joins TRBV2 and TRBJ2-7, with TRBD2 matching 9 bases. With 7 bases clipped from V and 6 bases from J, the junction kept 10 bases outside the gene matches. The CDR3 has 14 residues. Germline loops: CDR1 SNHLY, CDR2 FYNNEI. The CDR3 nucleotides read TGTGCCAGCACCACTATAGCGGGAGTCGGCGAGCAGTACTTC. Amino acids: CASTTIAGVGEQYF.

The chain links TRBV6-5 to TRBJ2-1; TRBD2 matches at 11 bases. From germline, CDR1 is MNHEY and CDR2 SVGAGI. V lost 2 bases, J lost 4 bases, and 1 base stayed unmatched. This CDR3 spans 15 amino acids. The DNA of the CDR3 is TGTGCCAGCAGTTACGGGACTAGCGGATACAATGAGCAGTTCTTC. This gives the protein CASSYGTSGYNEQFF.

This rearrangement joins TRBV2 to TRBJ2-7; no reliable D call. The length of the CDR3 is 15 residues. Germline V gene sequence: CDR1 SNHLY, CDR2 FYNNEI. V lost 4 bases and J lost 0, with 13 bases in between. CDR3 nucleotides: TGTGCCAGCAGTGCTCGCGCCCATTACTCCTACGAGCAGTACTTC. Amino acid sequence: CASSARAHYSYEQYF.

The V gene is TRBV6-5, the J gene TRBJ2-7, with D unresolved. The V gene's germline CDR1 is MNHEY and CDR2 SVGAGI. CDR3 length equals 15 residues. Trimming removed 7 bases at V and 3 bases at J, with 19 bases between. The CDR3 spells CASTYAVPMRYEQYF. The CDR3 nucleotides are TGTGCCAGCACGTACGCTGTACCTATGCGCTACGAGCAGTACTTC.

This chain joins TRBV27 and TRBJ2-7; possibly TRBD2 for D (5 bases). Germline-derived CDR1 and CDR2 are MNHEY and SMNVEV (reference sequence). Trimming shortened V by 0 bases and J by 2 bases, and 14 bases separated the two germline ends. The CDR3 covers 16 residues. CDR3 bases: TGTGCCAGCAGTTTATCGGGAGTCAAACCACCCTACGAGCAGTACTTC. Translation gives CASSLSGVKPPYEQYF.

On this clone itself: Other DNA sequences in this specimen translate into the identical CDR3. V gene TRBV9 combines with J gene TRBJ1-1; unclear D gene. The CDR3 spans 13 residues. Germline V gene lookup returns CDR1 SGDLS and CDR2 YYNGEE. V was cut by 0 bases and J by 4 bases, with 7 bases left in between. For the CDR3, the DNA is TGTGCCAGCAGCGTAGGTGGGAGCACTGAAGCTTTCTTT. This encodes CASSVGGSTEAFF.

This clone was found a few times. The chain uses TRBV28 and TRBJ1-3; D is perhaps TRBD1 (5 bases). This CDR3 is 15 amino acids long. Germline assignment: CDR1 MDHEN and CDR2 SYDVKM. Trimming shortened V by 7 bases and J by 4 bases, and 17 bases separated the two germline ends. The CDR3 protein is CASIGGAERGNTIYF. CDR3 coding DNA: TGTGCCAGCATCGGAGGGGCAGAACGAGGAAACACCATATATTTT.

The chain combines TRBV2 with TRBJ1-4, with TRBD1 as a possible D gene (5 bases). V lost 1 base and J lost 7, with 13 bases in between. The CDR3 has 15 residues. Germline lookup yields CDR1 SNHLY and CDR2 FYNNEI. The CDR3 DNA reads TGTGCCAGCAGTGAAGGGGCCAGGGCCGGTGAAAAACTGTTTTTT. This encodes CASSEGARAGEKLFF.

The chain is built from TRBV29-1 and TRBJ2-5, with D maybe TRBD2 (6 bases). Germline CDR1 and CDR2: SQVTM and ANQGSEA. Trimming removed 3 bases at V and 2 bases at J, with 22 bases between. This CDR3 has 17 amino acids. In nucleotides, the CDR3 is TGCAGCGTTGATCTGGGACTCGGTTTCGGTGGACAAGAGACCCAGTACTTC. Translating it yields CSVDLGLGFGGQETQYF.

The chain links TRBV7-9 to TRBJ1-1; D gene uncertain. From germline, CDR1 is SEHNR and CDR2 FQNEAQ (reference sequence). CDR3 length: 12 amino acids. Trimming took off 5 bases at V and 4 bases at J, with 8 bases between the two ends. CDR3 in amino acids: CASSPPTTEAFF. The CDR3 DNA follows: TGTGCCAGCAGCCCCCCTACCACTGAAGCTTTCTTT.

V is TRBV29-1 and J is TRBJ1-1; TRBD1 matches 11 bases. Germline lookup yields CDR1 SQVTM and CDR2 ANQGSEA. This CDR3 is built from 13 residues. V gave up 4 bases and J gave up 6 bases; unmatched junction bases: 4. CDR3 sequence (DNA): TGCAGCGTTGGCGGACAGGGGGCATCTGAAGCTTTCTTT. Its protein product is CSVGGQGASEAFF.

The rearrangement uses TRBV30 and TRBJ1-1, with D uncertain. The germline gives CDR1 GTSNPN, CDR2 SVGIG (reference sequence). CDR3 length: 18 residues. V dropped 4 bases and J dropped 3 bases, with 27 bases sitting between them. The CDR3 loop reads CAWNEGFRGFIWYTEAFF. CDR3 nucleotide sequence: TGTGCCTGGAATGAAGGGTTTCGGGGATTTATTTGGTACACTGAAGCTTTCTTT.

In DNA form, the CDR3 reads TGTGCCAGCAGTTTATCCATAGCGGGGGGATCCTACGAGCAGTACTTC. Translating it yields CASSLSIAGGSYEQYF. The rearrangement links TRBV28 to TRBJ2-7, with 10 bases identical to TRBD2. This CDR3 is 16 amino acids long. V shed 1 base, J shed 1 base, and the junction held 4 bases outside the gene matches. CDR1 MDHEN and CDR2 SYDVKM come from the germline V gene.

The rearrangement joins TRBV28 to TRBJ2-7; TRBD2 matches at 8 bases. The CDR3 is 15 amino acids. From germline, CDR1 is MDHEN and CDR2 SYDVKM. The V and J ends lost 5 bases and 5 bases, in that order; junction bases with no gene match: 11. CDR3 sequence: CASSPQGLEANEQYF. As DNA, the CDR3 is TGTGCCAGCAGTCCACAGGGACTAGAGGCTAACGAGCAGTACTTC.